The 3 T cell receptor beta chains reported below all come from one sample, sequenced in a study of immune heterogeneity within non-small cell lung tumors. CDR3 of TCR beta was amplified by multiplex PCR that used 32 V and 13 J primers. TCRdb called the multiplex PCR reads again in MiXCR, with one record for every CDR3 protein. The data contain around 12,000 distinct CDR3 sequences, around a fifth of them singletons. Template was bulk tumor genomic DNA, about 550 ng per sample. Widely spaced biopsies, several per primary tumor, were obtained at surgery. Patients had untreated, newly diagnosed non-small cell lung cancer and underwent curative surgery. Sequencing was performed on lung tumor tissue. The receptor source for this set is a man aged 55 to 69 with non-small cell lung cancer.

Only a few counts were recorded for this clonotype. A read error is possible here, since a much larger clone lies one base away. In nucleotides, the CDR3 is TGTGCCAGCAGTTTAGGGACCAGGGGAGAAGAGCAGTACTTC. It codes for CASSLGTRGEEQYF. This chain uses TRBV28 with TRBJ2-7, with D perhaps TRBD1 (6 bases). Germline V lookup: CDR1 MDHEN, CDR2 SYDVKM. CDR3 size: 14 residues. V lost 2 bases and J 7 bases, leaving 15 bases between the germline ends.

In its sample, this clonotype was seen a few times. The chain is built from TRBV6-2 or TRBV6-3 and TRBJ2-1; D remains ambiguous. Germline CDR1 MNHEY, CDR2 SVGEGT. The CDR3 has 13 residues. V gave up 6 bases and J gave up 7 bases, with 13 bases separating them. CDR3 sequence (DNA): TGTGCCAGCAGCAAGCAAACGAGGAATGAGCAGTTCTTC. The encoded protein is CASSKQTRNEQFF.

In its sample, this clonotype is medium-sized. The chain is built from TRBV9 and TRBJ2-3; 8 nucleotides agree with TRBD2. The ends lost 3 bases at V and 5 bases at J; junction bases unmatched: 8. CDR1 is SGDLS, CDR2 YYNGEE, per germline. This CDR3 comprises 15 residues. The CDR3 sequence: CASSALAGGGDTQYF. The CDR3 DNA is TGTGCCAGCAGCGCCCTAGCGGGCGGCGGAGATACGCAGTATTTT. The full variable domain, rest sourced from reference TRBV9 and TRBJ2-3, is DSGVTQTPKHLITATGQRVTLRCSPRSGDLSVYWYQQSLDQGLQFLIQYYNGEERAKGNILERFSAQQFPDLHSELNLSSLELGDSALYFCASSALAGGGDTQYFGPGTRLTVL.